The rows below give T cell receptor beta chains drawn from one sample of a study of CD8 T cells in Susac syndrome. TCRdb used MiXCR to reprocess the immunoSEQ multiplex PCR reads, holding one entry per CDR3 protein. This repertoire shows roughly 130,000 distinct CDR3 sequences, 90% to 95% found once; its top ten account for 0.09% to 0.15%. Sequenced input: CD4+ T cells from PBMCs. The receptors were sampled from a human donor in good health. The CDR3 runs from the conserved cysteine through the conserved F or W.

J: TRBJ2-7
V: TRBV12-3/TRBV12-4
CDR3: CASSSPSGTSYEQYF

J: TRBJ1-1
V: TRBV12-5
CDR3: CASGLGGGTEAFF

J: TRBJ1-3
V: TRBV3-1
CDR3: CASRTGVGGNTIYF

J: TRBJ2-5
V: TRBV9
CDR3: CASSVAPDSGETQYF

J: TRBJ2-6
V: TRBV12-3/TRBV12-4
CDR3: CASSFVLSGANVLTF

J: TRBJ2-4
V: TRBV12-3/TRBV12-4
CDR3: CASNPGLAVNIQYF

J: TRBJ2-2
V: TRBV4-2
CDR3: CASGGGNTGELFF

J: TRBJ2-3
V: TRBV7-9
CDR3: CASSSLAGLAGDTDTQYF

J: TRBJ1-1
V: TRBV3-1
CDR3: CASSQRGQGSNTEAFF

J: TRBJ1-2
V: TRBV5-1
CDR3: CASRPGQGNYGYTF

J: TRBJ1-2
V: TRBV2
CDR3: CASSSTGDYGYTF

J: TRBJ1-1
V: TRBV3-1
CDR3: CASTPRTGDVEAFF

J: TRBJ1-1
V: TRBV7-9
CDR3: CASSLGTRSEAFF

J: TRBJ2-1
V: TRBV5-1
CDR3: CASSSWTSVNYNEQFF

J: TRBJ2-3
V: TRBV27
CDR3: CASSLSGGLAGANEYF

J: TRBJ1-3
V: TRBV3-1
CDR3: CASSQGTGSVPGNTIYF

J: TRBJ1-4
V: TRBV27
CDR3: CASSGTGGVSEKLFF

J: TRBJ2-7
V: TRBV9
CDR3: CASSVVADPAYEQYF

J: TRBJ2-7
V: TRBV7-2
CDR3: CASSLAEWKTYEQYF

J: TRBJ2-7
V: TRBV24-1
CDR3: CATSDTPGQGKDEQYF